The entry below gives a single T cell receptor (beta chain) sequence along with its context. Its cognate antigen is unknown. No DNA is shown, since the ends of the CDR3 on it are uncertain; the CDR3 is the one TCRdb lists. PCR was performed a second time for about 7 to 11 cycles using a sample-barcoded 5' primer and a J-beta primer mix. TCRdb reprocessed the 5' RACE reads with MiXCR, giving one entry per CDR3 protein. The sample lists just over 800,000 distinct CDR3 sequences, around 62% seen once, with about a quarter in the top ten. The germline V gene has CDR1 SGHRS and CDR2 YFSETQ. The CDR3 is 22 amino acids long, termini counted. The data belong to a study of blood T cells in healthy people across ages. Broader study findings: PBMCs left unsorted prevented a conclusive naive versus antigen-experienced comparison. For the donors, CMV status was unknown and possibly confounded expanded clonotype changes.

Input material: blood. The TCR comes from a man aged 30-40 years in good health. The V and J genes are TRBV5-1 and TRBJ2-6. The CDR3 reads CASPRLKVYEQYFGSGANVLTF.